The 26 T cell receptor beta chains below all came from one sample that was sequenced in a study of shared clonotypes between healthy human individuals. Using immunoSEQ multiplex PCR, the repertoire was profiled, and TCRdb retains in-frame clones only, with some absent. The table lists 600,000 to 750,000 clones, about two thirds of them singletons. The sequenced sample consisted of memory CD4+ T cells sorted from blood. Indicated subset: CD45RA-negative fraction. All receptors derive from a young woman in good health.

This chain uses TRBV29-1 with TRBJ2-5; no definite D call. CDR1 is SQVTM and CDR2 is ANQGSEA in the germline V gene. Between the trimmed V and J ends, which lost 7 bases and 4 bases, there was a span of 10 bases. This CDR3 contains 11 residues. In nucleotides, the CDR3 is TGCAGCGCCGGGCCCCCAGAGACCCAGTACTTC. Its translation is CSAGPPETQYF.

The V and J genes are TRBV5-1 and TRBJ2-5, with 11 bases lining up with TRBD2. The CDR3 is made up of 15 amino acids. V lost 5 bases and J lost 2; bases outside the gene matches: 5. CDR1 is SGHRS and CDR2 is YFSETQ in the germline V gene. As DNA, the CDR3 is TGCGCCAGCAGGCTAGCGGGAGGAGGGCAAGAGACCCAGTACTTC. Translated: CASRLAGGGQETQYF.

The chain joins TRBV19 to TRBJ1-5; a possible D gene is TRBD1 (5 bases). CDR3 size: 18 residues. V was cut by 0 bases and J by 1 base, with 16 bases left in between. In germline, CDR1 is LNHDA, CDR2 SQIVND (reference sequence). Written as DNA, the CDR3 is TGTGCCAGTAGTATAGATGTTCCGGGGGTTCAGAGCAATCAGCCCCAGCATTTT. It yields the protein CASSIDVPGVQSNQPQHF.

The J gene is TRBJ2-3, the V gene TRBV5-6, with 8 positions matching TRBD2. V lost 6 bases, J lost 6 bases, and 9 bases stayed unmatched. The germline gives CDR1 SGHDT, CDR2 YYEEEE. This CDR3 has 14 residues. Here the CDR3 reads CASIQAGDGDTQYF. Here the CDR3 DNA reads TGTGCCAGCATCCAAGCGGGAGATGGCGATACGCAGTATTTT.

The V and J genes are TRBV7-2 and TRBJ2-7; 15 nucleotides line up with TRBD2. From germline, CDR1 is SGHTA and CDR2 FQGNSA. V gave up 2 bases and J gave up 2 bases; unmatched junction bases: 7. This CDR3 has 18 amino acids. The CDR3 is CASSLPFGLAGGPYEQYF. CDR3 nucleotides: TGTGCCAGCAGCTTACCCTTTGGACTAGCGGGAGGGCCCTACGAGCAGTACTTC.

This sequence joins TRBV5-1 and TRBJ2-5, with 9 nucleotides matching TRBD2. The CDR3 sequence is 16 residues long. V was pared by 0 bases and J by 5 bases, with 8 bases of the junction left unmatched. Germline CDR1 and CDR2: SGHRS and YFSETQ. The DNA for the CDR3 is TGCGCCAGCAGCTTGGCTGGCGGGAGGGCCTTGGAGACCCAGTACTTC. It encodes CASSLAGGRALETQYF.

The chain recombines TRBV6-5 with TRBJ1-3, with 9 bases that match TRBD1. CDR1 and CDR2 (germline): MNHEY, SVGAGI. The trim removed 6 bases at V and 2 bases at J, leaving 5 bases unmatched. The CDR3 spans 15 residues. The CDR3 is CASRAQGAAGNTIYF. The DNA for the CDR3 is TGTGCCAGCAGAGCACAGGGGGCGGCTGGAAACACCATATATTTT.

The chain employs TRBV6-6 and TRBJ2-1, with 8 nucleotides matching TRBD2. The trim removed 6 bases at V and 6 bases at J, leaving 7 bases unmatched. The CDR3 consists of 14 residues. Per germline, CDR1 MNHNY and CDR2 SVGAGI (reference sequence). DNA of the CDR3: TGTGCCAGCAGGGCGGCGGGAGGTAGCAATGAGCAGTTCTTC. Translation: CASRAAGGSNEQFF.

This clone was counted only a few times. The chain has TRBV19 and TRBJ1-2; 8 nucleotides align to TRBD1. The CDR3 sequence is 15 residues long. Per the germline V gene, CDR1 is LNHDA and CDR2 is SQIVND (reference sequence). With V trimmed by 7 bases and J by 6 bases, 13 bases remained unmatched. The CDR3 reads CASTTRPGQADGYTF. DNA for the CDR3: TGTGCCAGTACCACCCGCCCGGGACAGGCTGATGGCTACACCTTC.

This chain joins TRBV25-1 and TRBJ1-1, with a possible D match to TRBD1 (6 bases). The CDR3 covers 14 residues. The germline V and J ends were trimmed by 5 bases and 3 bases, with 13 bases remaining between them. CDR1 MGHDK and CDR2 SYGVNS come from the germline V gene. The CDR3 nucleotides read TGTGCCAGCAGTCCCTTTAAGGGGGACACTGAAGCTTTCTTT. It yields the protein CASSPFKGDTEAFF.

The chain uses TRBV5-4 and TRBJ1-1, with D perhaps TRBD1 (6 bases). This CDR3 comprises 13 residues. Germline lookup yields CDR1 SGHNT and CDR2 YYREEE (reference sequence). The CDR3 sequence is CAVGGPMNTEAFF. The DNA of the CDR3 is TGTGCAGTGGGGGGCCCCATGAACACTGAAGCTTTCTTT.

On this clone: Just one base apart from a much larger clone, this may be a read error. Additional DNA sequences in this sample encode the identical CDR3. The chain employs TRBV5-4 and TRBJ2-3; D not resolved. The germline V gene encodes CDR1 SGHNT and CDR2 YYREEE (reference sequence). V lost 2 bases, J lost 3 bases, and 4 bases lay in between. The CDR3 runs 12 residues. The CDR3 spells CASSLATDTQYF. The CDR3 DNA reads as TGTGCCAGCAGCTTAGCGACAGATACGCAGTATTTT.

This chain joins TRBV27 and TRBJ2-1; 14 nucleotides align to TRBD2. J gave up 8 bases and V 5 bases, and 8 bases lay outside the gene matches. CDR1 and CDR2 from the germline V gene are MNHEY and SMNVEV (reference sequence). CDR3 length equals 16 residues. CDR3 protein: CASSAGTSGRRDEQFF. The CDR3, as DNA: TGTGCCAGCAGTGCGGGGACTAGCGGGAGAAGGGATGAGCAGTTCTTC.

A note on this clone: Additional DNA sequences in this sample encode the identical CDR3. The chain uses TRBV18 and TRBJ2-5; 8 bases match TRBD1. The trim removed 3 bases at V and 2 bases at J, leaving 2 bases unmatched. Germline CDR1 KGHSH, CDR2 LQKENI. The CDR3 has 14 amino acids. This chain's CDR3 is CASSPRTGQETQYF. For the CDR3, the DNA is TGTGCCAGCTCACCTAGGACAGGGCAAGAGACCCAGTACTTC.

This clone was counted between two and nine times. This chain joins TRBV27 and TRBJ1-5, with D possibly being TRBD1 (6 bases). Trimming took off 4 bases at V and 2 bases at J, with 15 bases between the two ends. There are 16 residues in the CDR3. Germline V gene sequence: CDR1 MNHEY, CDR2 SMNVEV (reference sequence). The DNA for the CDR3 is TGTGCCAGCAGTTCCCAGGTGGGGGCCCGCAATCAGCCCCAGCATTTT. Amino acid sequence: CASSSQVGARNQPQHF.

The chain couples TRBV18 to TRBJ2-2, with D uncertain. CDR3 length: 16 residues. With 6 bases removed from V and 0 bases from J, the gap between germline ends came to 14 bases. CDR1 is KGHSH and CDR2 is LQKENI in the germline V gene. The CDR3 protein is CASSPGRPANTGELFF. In DNA form, the CDR3 reads TGTGCCAGCTCCCCAGGAAGGCCCGCGAACACCGGGGAGCTGTTTTTT.

This chain links TRBV6-5 with TRBJ2-3; possibly TRBD2 for D (5 bases). The germline V and J ends were trimmed by 1 base and 4 bases, with 12 bases remaining between them. CDR3 length: 15 amino acids. Germline V gives CDR1 MNHEY, CDR2 SVGAGI. This chain's CDR3 is CASSYLPTSSDTQYF. CDR3 in DNA: TGTGCCAGCAGTTACTTACCTACTAGTTCAGATACGCAGTATTTT.

This sequence joins TRBV19 and TRBJ1-2; 8 bases agree with TRBD1. Per the germline V gene, CDR1 is LNHDA and CDR2 is SQIVND (reference sequence). CDR3 length: 13 residues. V was clipped by 4 bases and J by 8 bases; unmatched bases: 6. The CDR3 reads CASSRDRQGGYTF. The CDR3 nucleotides read TGTGCCAGTAGTAGGGACAGGCAAGGAGGCTACACCTTC. Complete variable domain (other parts from reference TRBV19 and TRBJ1-2): DGGITQSPKYLFRKEGQNVTLSCEQNLNHDAMYWYRQDPGQGLRLIYYSQIVNDFQKGDIAEGYSVSREKKESFPLTVTSAQKNPTAFYLCASSRDRQGGYTFGSGTRLTVV.

The J gene is TRBJ2-7, the V gene TRBV7-8; D assignment may be TRBD1 or TRBD2 (5 bases each). V lost 6 bases to trimming and J lost 2 bases, with 17 bases between them. Germline CDR1 and CDR2: SGHVS and FQNEAQ. The CDR3 sequence is 15 residues long. Here the CDR3 reads CASSRRDERTYEQYF. The DNA of the CDR3 is TGTGCCAGCAGTCGCCGGGACGAGAGAACCTACGAGCAGTACTTC.

The chain combines TRBV27 with TRBJ2-2; D not certain. Germline CDR1 reads MNHEY; CDR2 reads SMNVEV (reference sequence). There are 12 residues in the CDR3. V was shortened by 3 bases and J by 5 bases, with 4 bases between the two germline ends. The CDR3 nucleotides read TGTGCCAGCAGTTTGGGGACCGGGGAGCTGTTTTTT. It encodes CASSLGTGELFF.

The chain has TRBV14 and TRBJ2-1; TRBD2 matches at 7 bases. Germline values: CDR1 SGHDN, CDR2 FVKESK. Germline trimming cut 2 bases from V and 0 bases from J; bases unmatched to any gene: 7. This CDR3 comprises 17 residues. The CDR3 is CASSQTGGRSSYNEQFF. As DNA, the CDR3 is TGTGCCAGCAGCCAAACGGGCGGGAGAAGCTCCTACAATGAGCAGTTCTTC.

The gene calls are TRBV28 and TRBJ1-1, with TRBD1 matching over 7 bases. The CDR3 length is 14 residues. V gave up 6 bases and J gave up 6 bases; unmatched junction bases: 10. CDR1 and CDR2 from the germline V gene are MDHEN and SYDVKM. CDR3 region: CASRRSGGVAEAFF. CDR3 in DNA: TGTGCCAGCAGGCGATCAGGGGGGGTAGCTGAAGCTTTCTTT.

The V gene is TRBV7-9, the J gene TRBJ1-2; unclear D gene. V lost 4 bases and J lost 6, with 12 bases in between. The CDR3 has 13 amino acids. CDR1 and CDR2 from the germline V gene are SEHNR and FQNEAQ (reference sequence). CDR3 coding DNA: TGTGCCAGCAGCTCGGCTATAGACCATGGCTACACCTTC. It codes for CASSSAIDHGYTF.

The chain has TRBV19 and TRBJ1-2; D is uncertain. The CDR3 contains 13 residues. Germline loops: CDR1 LNHDA, CDR2 SQIVND (reference sequence). V was shortened by 3 bases and J by 3 bases, with 8 bases between the two germline ends. CDR3 amino acids: CASSIPPYYGYTF. CDR3 bases: TGTGCCAGTAGTATCCCGCCCTACTATGGCTACACCTTC.

The chain employs TRBV18 and TRBJ2-3; D is possibly TRBD2 (6 bases). The CDR3 spans 15 residues. Deletions cut 3 bases from V and 0 bases from J, with 10 bases between. CDR1 and CDR2 (germline): KGHSH, LQKENI. In nucleotides, the CDR3 is TGTGCCAGCTCACCTGGAGGGTCGAGCACAGATACGCAGTATTTT. Amino acid sequence: CASSPGGSSTDTQYF.

This clone was found a few times. The chain couples TRBV2 to TRBJ1-5, with TRBD1 identical over 9 bases. The length of the CDR3 is 14 residues. V lost 6 bases, J lost 3 bases, and 3 bases stayed unmatched. In germline, CDR1 is SNHLY, CDR2 FYNNEI. CDR3 sequence reads: CASRGQGPNQPQHF. CDR3 nucleotide sequence: TGTGCCAGCAGGGGACAGGGCCCCAATCAGCCCCAGCATTTT.